A single sample is the source of the 10 T cell receptor beta chains below, sequenced in a study of T-cell memory formation after mild COVID-19. TCRdb reprocessed the 5' RACE reads via MiXCR and lists one record per CDR3 protein. Of 400,000 to 500,000 distinct CDR3 sequences in the sample, more than 15% are singletons; the top ten hold about 22%. Sequenced: PBMCs or a T cell subset sorted from them (not recorded which). The source is a man aged 18 to 35 who had mild COVID-19 (a few samples of this study predate the infection). Cell type and time point are not known.

This clonotype has a count of ten or more. The V gene is TRBV5-1, the J gene TRBJ2-3; tentatively, D is TRBD1 or TRBD2 (5 bases each). This CDR3 has 14 amino acids. V lost 6 bases and J lost 2, with 13 bases in between. CDR1 SGHRS and CDR2 YFSETQ come from the germline V gene. The CDR3 is CASTEGLDTDTQYF. The DNA for the CDR3 is TGCGCCAGCACCGAGGGGCTTGACACAGATACGCAGTATTTT. The complete variable domain, with remaining parts taken from reference TRBV5-1 and TRBJ2-3, reads KAGVTQTPRYLIKTRGQQVTLSCSPISGHRSVSWYQQTPGQGLQFLFEYFSETQRNKGNFPGRFSGRQFSNSRSEMNVSTLELGDSALYLCASTEGLDTDTQYFGPGTRLTVL.

This clonotype has a handful of counts. V and J are TRBV12-3 or TRBV12-4 and TRBJ2-3, with 7 bases lining up with TRBD2. V was clipped by 7 bases and J by 4 bases; unmatched bases: 14. This CDR3 comprises 16 residues. The DNA for the CDR3 is TGTGCCAGCACCAACATGGGAGGGCGGGCTTCAGATACGCAGTATTTT. Its translation is CASTNMGGRASDTQYF.

This clonotype was observed a few times. The chain recombines TRBV7-2 with TRBJ1-2; possibly TRBD1 for D (5 bases). Trimming pared 0 bases from V and 7 bases from J, leaving 12 bases between. CDR3 length: 14 amino acids. Germline V gene lookup returns CDR1 SGHTA and CDR2 FQGNSA. This CDR3 reads CASSLAGHELGYTF. Written as DNA, the CDR3 is TGTGCCAGCAGCTTAGCCGGACACGAACTTGGCTACACCTTC. Based on the CDR3 plus reference TRBV7-2 and TRBJ1-2, the full variable domain is GAGVSQSPSNKVTEKGKDVELRCDPISGHTALYWYRQSLGQGLEFLIYFQGNSAPDKSGLPSDRFSAERTGGSVSTLTIQRTQQEDSAVYLCASSLAGHELGYTFGSGTRLTVV.

This clonotype has a handful of counts. This CDR3 reads CATSSRVRNEQFF. As DNA, the CDR3 is TGTGCCACCAGCTCTAGGGTGCGCAATGAGCAGTTCTTC. The chain uses TRBV24-1 and TRBJ2-1; D call uncertain. V lost 7 bases to trimming and J lost 6 bases, with 12 bases between them. The CDR3 is 13 amino acids. Germline CDR1 and CDR2: KGHDR and SFDVKD.

Comments on this clonotype: A much larger clonotype is one base distant, so this may be a read error. The chain joins TRBV7-8 to TRBJ2-7; D gene uncertain. The CDR3 extends over 14 amino acids. Germline V gives CDR1 SGHVS, CDR2 FQNEAQ. Trimming cost V 3 bases and J 6 bases, with 15 bases left between them. CDR3 in amino acids: CASSFREVASEQYF. The CDR3 DNA sequence: TGTGCCAGCAGCTTTAGAGAGGTGGCTAGCGAGCAGTACTTC.

This clonotype appeared a few times. The gene calls are TRBV12-3 or TRBV12-4 and TRBJ2-1; maybe TRBD2 (6 bases). This CDR3 is 17 amino acids long. The V end lost 6 bases, the J end lost 4 bases, and 22 bases lay between the germline ends. The CDR3 DNA reads TGTGCCAGCAGCCCAGGACCGCGGGGCAGAATTTACAATGAGCAGTTCTTC. The encoded protein is CASSPGPRGRIYNEQFF.

This clonotype was detected only a few times. CDR3 region: CASSWTGATGELFF. CDR3 DNA: TGTGCCAGCAGTTGGACAGGGGCCACCGGGGAGCTGTTTTTT. The chain employs TRBV6-5 and TRBJ2-2; 9 nucleotides align to TRBD1. Germline lookup yields CDR1 MNHEY and CDR2 SVGAGI. Trimming cost V 4 bases and J 4 bases; bases outside gene matches: 1. The length of the CDR3 is 14 residues.

This clonotype came up a few times. The chain uses TRBV4-3 and TRBJ2-1; D remains ambiguous. The CDR3 runs to 12 residues. CDR1 is LGHNA and CDR2 is YSLEER in the germline V gene. Trimming took 8 bases from V and 5 from J, leaving 10 bases between them. This chain's CDR3 is CASASQHNEQFF. In DNA, the CDR3 is TGCGCCAGCGCATCCCAGCACAATGAGCAGTTCTTC.

This clonotype was recorded a few times. V gene TRBV12-3 or TRBV12-4 combines with J gene TRBJ2-1; 7 bases align to TRBD2. The V segment lost 3 bases and the J segment 3 bases; nucleotides outside the gene matches: 5. The CDR3 runs to 15 residues. The CDR3 reads CASSFARGSYNEQFF. The CDR3 region has the DNA TGTGCCAGCAGTTTCGCTCGCGGGAGCTACAATGAGCAGTTCTTC.

V gene TRBV7-3 combines with J gene TRBJ2-1; 7 bases map to TRBD1. V trimming: 5 bases; J trimming: 1 base; junction bases outside the gene matches: 2. The CDR3 contains 14 residues. Germline V gives CDR1 SGHTA, CDR2 FQGTGA. This CDR3 is CASSPGQSYNEQFF. CDR3 nucleotides: TGTGCCAGCAGCCCGGGACAGTCCTACAATGAGCAGTTCTTC.